Listed below are T cell receptor beta chains from one sample, sequenced in a study of cytomegalovirus exposure and HLA in healthy donors. The table came from immunoSEQ multiplex PCR; TCRdb's copy has only in-frame clones and leaves some out. Of approximately 170,000 clones listed, 74% are singletons. The sample consisted of PBMCs. Source of these receptors: a woman in her twenties or thirties in good health and CMV-seropositive. Each CDR3 is given with its conserved first and last residue. Each record gives: CDR3 protein, CDR3 DNA, J gene, V gene, D gene, clone size. A D gene is named only where the DNA matches it firmly. Clone sizes are given selectively: once, few, many, or a class where the clone is expanded.

CDR3 protein: CASSETANYGYTF
CDR3 DNA: TGCGCCAGCAGTGAAACGGCTAACTATGGCTACACCTTC
J gene: TRBJ1-2
V gene: TRBV10-2
D gene: NA
clone size: NA

CDR3 protein: CARQVPPRLERNEKLFF
CDR3 DNA: TGTGCCAGACAGGTACCACCTCGACTTGAGAGAAATGAAAAACTGTTTTTT
J gene: TRBJ1-4
V gene: TRBV6-4
D gene: NA
clone size: NA

CDR3 protein: CASSSRYTQYF
CDR3 DNA: TGTGCCAGCAGTTCTAGATATACGCAGTATTTT
J gene: TRBJ2-3
V gene: TRBV28
D gene: NA
clone size: few

CDR3 protein: CASSLTGRTEAFF
CDR3 DNA: TGTGCCAGCAGCTTGACAGGGCGGACTGAAGCTTTCTTT
J gene: TRBJ1-1
V gene: TRBV5-8
D gene: NA
clone size: NA

CDR3 protein: CAISESTVASQPQHF
CDR3 DNA: TGTGCCATCAGTGAGTCAACGGTTGCATCCCAGCCCCAGCATTTT
J gene: TRBJ1-5
V gene: TRBV10-3
D gene: NA
clone size: NA

CDR3 protein: CASSLTGGNTEAFF
CDR3 DNA: TGCGCCAGCAGCTTAACAGGGGGGAACACTGAAGCTTTCTTT
J gene: TRBJ1-1
V gene: TRBV5-1
D gene: TRBD1
clone size: few

CDR3 protein: CASSQEAGRGYGYTF
CDR3 DNA: TGTGCCAGCAGCCAGGAGGCGGGTCGGGGTTATGGCTACACCTTC
J gene: TRBJ1-2
V gene: TRBV14
D gene: NA
clone size: NA

CDR3 protein: CASASDRVYEQYF
CDR3 DNA: TGTGCCAGCGCATCGGACAGGGTCTACGAGCAGTACTTC
J gene: TRBJ2-7
V gene: TRBV28
D gene: TRBD1
clone size: NA

CDR3 protein: CASTLTSPGYKNIQYF
CDR3 DNA: TGTGCCAGCACTTTGACTAGCCCCGGGTACAAAAACATTCAGTACTTC
J gene: TRBJ2-4
V gene: TRBV28
D gene: TRBD2
clone size: NA

CDR3 protein: CASSVDGAGTEAFF
CDR3 DNA: TGTGCCAGCAGCGTAGATGGGGCAGGGACTGAAGCTTTCTTT
J gene: TRBJ1-1
V gene: TRBV9
D gene: NA
clone size: NA

CDR3 protein: CASSADRISGNTIYF
CDR3 DNA: TGCGCCAGCAGTGCCGACAGGATCTCTGGAAACACCATATATTTT
J gene: TRBJ1-3
V gene: TRBV10-2
D gene: NA
clone size: NA

CDR3 protein: CASSVTGAGELFF
CDR3 DNA: TGTGCCAGCAGTGTGACAGGGGCCGGGGAGCTGTTTTTT
J gene: TRBJ2-2
V gene: TRBV25-1
D gene: TRBD1
clone size: NA

CDR3 protein: CASSLGGRGGLEQYF
CDR3 DNA: TGTGCCAGCAGCTTAGGGGGGAGGGGGGGGCTCGAGCAGTACTTC
J gene: TRBJ2-7
V gene: TRBV11-2
D gene: NA
clone size: NA

CDR3 protein: CASSKGQGAANTEAFF
CDR3 DNA: TGCGCCAGCAGCAAGGGACAGGGGGCCGCGAACACTGAAGCTTTCTTT
J gene: TRBJ1-1
V gene: TRBV5-1
D gene: TRBD1
clone size: NA

CDR3 protein: CASSLFLAGSDTQYF
CDR3 DNA: TGTGCCAGCAGCTTGTTCCTAGCGGGATCAGATACGCAGTATTTT
J gene: TRBJ2-3
V gene: TRBV11-2
D gene: TRBD2
clone size: NA

CDR3 protein: CASSPDRGLHTEAFF
CDR3 DNA: TGTGCCAGCAGTCCCGACAGGGGTCTGCACACTGAAGCTTTCTTT
J gene: TRBJ1-1
V gene: TRBV6-5
D gene: TRBD1
clone size: NA

CDR3 protein: CASSTSWGEGEQYF
CDR3 DNA: TGTGCCAGTAGTACTTCGTGGGGGGAAGGCGAGCAGTACTTC
J gene: TRBJ2-7
V gene: TRBV19
D gene: NA
clone size: NA

CDR3 protein: CSVVRDRGSYEQYF
CDR3 DNA: TGCAGCGTCGTCCGGGACAGGGGATCCTACGAGCAGTACTTC
J gene: TRBJ2-7
V gene: TRBV29-1
D gene: TRBD1
clone size: few

CDR3 protein: CASSPGGGGDTEAFF
CDR3 DNA: TGTGCCAGCAGCCCCGGAGGGGGAGGGGACACTGAAGCTTTCTTT
J gene: TRBJ1-1
V gene: TRBV13
D gene: NA
clone size: NA

CDR3 protein: CASSEWDSYSPLHF
CDR3 DNA: TGTGCCAGCAGCGAATGGGACAGCTATTCACCCCTCCACTTT
J gene: TRBJ1-6
V gene: TRBV27
D gene: TRBD1
clone size: NA

CDR3 protein: CASSQDGLAGETYLSYEQYF
CDR3 DNA: TGTGCCAGCAGCCAAGATGGACTAGCGGGAGAGACCTACCTCTCCTACGAGCAGTACTTC
J gene: TRBJ2-7
V gene: TRBV4-2
D gene: TRBD2
clone size: once

CDR3 protein: CASRPGQSNQPQHF
CDR3 DNA: TGTGCCAGCAGACCGGGACAAAGCAATCAGCCCCAGCATTTT
J gene: TRBJ1-5
V gene: TRBV27
D gene: NA
clone size: NA

CDR3 protein: CASSQEFGAGANVLTF
CDR3 DNA: TGCGCCAGCAGCCAAGAATTCGGGGCTGGGGCCAACGTCCTGACTTTC
J gene: TRBJ2-6
V gene: TRBV4-1
D gene: NA
clone size: NA

CDR3 protein: CASSITGGLADNEQFF
CDR3 DNA: TGTGCCAGTAGTATAACGGGGGGACTAGCGGACAATGAGCAGTTCTTC
J gene: TRBJ2-1
V gene: TRBV19
D gene: TRBD2
clone size: NA

CDR3 protein: CASSMSSGRTYEQYF
CDR3 DNA: TGTGCCAGTAGTATGTCTAGCGGGCGAACCTACGAGCAGTACTTC
J gene: TRBJ2-7
V gene: TRBV19
D gene: TRBD2
clone size: NA

CDR3 protein: CASSQAPRRGNEQFF
CDR3 DNA: TGCGCCAGCAGCCAAGCGCCTAGGAGGGGAAATGAGCAGTTCTTC
J gene: TRBJ2-1
V gene: TRBV4-1
D gene: NA
clone size: NA

CDR3 protein: CASSRAGPSSGNTIYF
CDR3 DNA: TGCGCCAGCAGTCGGGCGGGTCCGAGCTCTGGAAACACCATATATTTT
J gene: TRBJ1-3
V gene: TRBV5-1
D gene: NA
clone size: NA

CDR3 protein: CASSLREGRQRAGGTQYF
CDR3 DNA: TGTGCCAGCAGCTTGAGGGAGGGAAGACAGCGGGCGGGTGGGACCCAGTACTTC
J gene: TRBJ2-5
V gene: TRBV5-8
D gene: TRBD2
clone size: few

CDR3 protein: CASSLWGGYEQYF
CDR3 DNA: TGCGCCAGCAGCTTGTGGGGGGGCTACGAGCAGTACTTC
J gene: TRBJ2-7
V gene: TRBV5-1
D gene: TRBD2
clone size: NA

CDR3 protein: CASAAGQGNTEAFF
CDR3 DNA: TGTGCTAGTGCCGCAGGACAGGGGAACACTGAAGCTTTCTTT
J gene: TRBJ1-1
V gene: TRBV12-5
D gene: TRBD1
clone size: NA

CDR3 protein: CASSEGLAGSQETQYF
CDR3 DNA: TGCGCCAGCAGCGAGGGACTAGCGGGTTCCCAAGAGACCCAGTACTTC
J gene: TRBJ2-5
V gene: TRBV4-1
D gene: TRBD2
clone size: NA

CDR3 protein: CASREFGTVYSNQPQHF
CDR3 DNA: TGTGCCAGTAGAGAATTCGGGACAGTGTATAGCAATCAGCCCCAGCATTTT
J gene: TRBJ1-5
V gene: TRBV19
D gene: TRBD1
clone size: NA

CDR3 protein: CASSASSGEAFF
CDR3 DNA: TGTGCCAGCAGTGCCTCTAGCGGTGAAGCTTTCTTT
J gene: TRBJ1-1
V gene: TRBV6-6
D gene: NA
clone size: NA

CDR3 protein: CASSSAAGVSTGELFF
CDR3 DNA: TGCGCCAGCAGCTCGGCCGCGGGAGTTAGCACCGGGGAGCTGTTTTTT
J gene: TRBJ2-2
V gene: TRBV5-1
D gene: TRBD2
clone size: few

CDR3 protein: CASSSPGSDTQYF
CDR3 DNA: TGTGCCAGCAGTTCCCCGGGGTCAGATACGCAGTATTTT
J gene: TRBJ2-3
V gene: TRBV28
D gene: NA
clone size: NA

CDR3 protein: CASSSNGRERPFF
CDR3 DNA: TGTGCCAGCAGCTCAAACGGCCGGGAGAGACCTTTCTTT
J gene: TRBJ1-1
V gene: TRBV7-9
D gene: NA
clone size: few

CDR3 protein: CASSQESQGPQHF
CDR3 DNA: TGCGCCAGCAGCCAGGAAAGTCAGGGGCCCCAGCATTTT
J gene: TRBJ1-5
V gene: TRBV4-1
D gene: NA
clone size: once

CDR3 protein: CASSLVSGKSSNEQFF
CDR3 DNA: TGCGCCAGCAGCTTGGTGAGCGGGAAGTCGTCCAATGAGCAGTTCTTC
J gene: TRBJ2-1
V gene: TRBV5-1
D gene: TRBD2
clone size: NA

CDR3 protein: CSSSPAGSYEQYF
CDR3 DNA: TGTTCCAGCAGTCCTGCGGGGTCCTACGAGCAGTACTTC
J gene: TRBJ2-7
V gene: TRBV7-9
D gene: NA
clone size: once

CDR3 protein: CASRVTSGNYNEQFF
CDR3 DNA: TGTGCCAGCAGAGTGACTAGCGGGAATTACAATGAGCAGTTCTTC
J gene: TRBJ2-1
V gene: TRBV27
D gene: TRBD2
clone size: NA

CDR3 protein: CASSQGGTSDSYEQYF
CDR3 DNA: TGCGCCAGCAGCCAAGGAGGGACTAGCGATTCCTACGAGCAGTACTTC
J gene: TRBJ2-7
V gene: TRBV4-1
D gene: TRBD2
clone size: once

CDR3 protein: CASSGPTGGPNYGYTF
CDR3 DNA: TGCGCCAGCAGCGGACCTACAGGGGGCCCTAACTATGGCTACACCTTC
J gene: TRBJ1-2
V gene: TRBV5-1
D gene: TRBD1
clone size: NA

CDR3 protein: CASSLRNSLIEQFF
CDR3 DNA: TGTGCCAGCAGCTTACGTAATAGCTTGATTGAGCAGTTCTTC
J gene: TRBJ2-1
V gene: TRBV7-2
D gene: NA
clone size: NA

CDR3 protein: CASRGDSGRNEQYF
CDR3 DNA: TGTGCCAGCAGGGGGGATAGCGGGAGAAACGAGCAGTACTTC
J gene: TRBJ2-7
V gene: TRBV28
D gene: TRBD2
clone size: NA

CDR3 protein: CATKRGNTEAFF
CDR3 DNA: TGTGCCACCAAGAGAGGCAACACTGAAGCTTTCTTT
J gene: TRBJ1-1
V gene: TRBV28
D gene: NA
clone size: NA

CDR3 protein: CASSLGGATNYLTGELFF
CDR3 DNA: TGTGCCAGCAGCTTAGGCGGGGCGACCAACTACCTCACCGGGGAGCTGTTTTTT
J gene: TRBJ2-2
V gene: TRBV2
D gene: NA
clone size: NA

CDR3 protein: CASSLGAGNQPQHF
CDR3 DNA: TGTGCCAGCAGCTTAGGGGCAGGGAATCAGCCCCAGCATTTT
J gene: TRBJ1-5
V gene: TRBV11-2
D gene: NA
clone size: NA

CDR3 protein: CASSLGHPGRDTQYF
CDR3 DNA: TGTGCCAGCAGTCTCGGGCATCCGGGAAGGGATACGCAGTATTTT
J gene: TRBJ2-3
V gene: TRBV27
D gene: NA
clone size: NA

CDR3 protein: CSSSLDTDHNEKLFF
CDR3 DNA: TGTTCCAGCAGCTTAGATACAGACCATAATGAAAAACTGTTTTTT
J gene: TRBJ1-4
V gene: TRBV7-9
D gene: NA
clone size: NA

CDR3 protein: CASSSNYEQYF
CDR3 DNA: TGTGCCAGCTCATCCAACTACGAGCAGTACTTC
J gene: TRBJ2-7
V gene: TRBV18
D gene: NA
clone size: NA

CDR3 protein: CASSLDSNTEAFF
CDR3 DNA: TGTGCCAGCTCGCTCGACAGTAACACTGAAGCTTTCTTT
J gene: TRBJ1-1
V gene: TRBV18
D gene: NA
clone size: once

CDR3 protein: CASSSPGQGLYGYTF
CDR3 DNA: TGTGCCAGCAGTTCGCCGGGACAGGGACTCTACGGCTACACCTTC
J gene: TRBJ1-2
V gene: TRBV6-1
D gene: TRBD1
clone size: NA

CDR3 protein: CASNPTGNYEQYF
CDR3 DNA: TGTGCCAGCAACCCGACAGGGAACTACGAGCAGTACTTC
J gene: TRBJ2-7
V gene: TRBV28
D gene: TRBD1
clone size: NA

CDR3 protein: CASSEGRLAGGTGELFF
CDR3 DNA: TGTGCCAGCAGTGAAGGGAGACTAGCGGGAGGTACCGGGGAGCTGTTTTTT
J gene: TRBJ2-2
V gene: TRBV2
D gene: TRBD2
clone size: NA

CDR3 protein: CASRSTGAGGDTQYF
CDR3 DNA: TGTGCCAGCAGATCGACGGGAGCTGGAGGCGATACGCAGTATTTT
J gene: TRBJ2-3
V gene: TRBV2
D gene: NA
clone size: NA

CDR3 protein: CASNRQGYNSPLHF
CDR3 DNA: TGTGCCAGCAATAGACAGGGCTATAATTCACCCCTCCACTTT
J gene: TRBJ1-6
V gene: TRBV5-4
D gene: TRBD1
clone size: NA

CDR3 protein: CASSSILRDRDNEQFF
CDR3 DNA: TGTGCCAGCAGCTCCATCCTTAGGGACAGGGACAATGAGCAGTTCTTC
J gene: TRBJ2-1
V gene: TRBV7-6
D gene: TRBD1
clone size: few

CDR3 protein: CASSYDRGETQYF
CDR3 DNA: TGTGCCAGCAGTTACGACAGGGGAGAGACCCAGTACTTC
J gene: TRBJ2-5
V gene: TRBV6-6
D gene: TRBD1
clone size: NA

CDR3 protein: CSHTSLSTEAFF
CDR3 DNA: TGCAGCCATACTTCCCTGAGCACTGAAGCTTTCTTT
J gene: TRBJ1-1
V gene: TRBV29-1
D gene: NA
clone size: few

CDR3 protein: CSASRTEAFF
CDR3 DNA: TGCAGTGCTAGCCGGACTGAAGCTTTCTTT
J gene: TRBJ1-1
V gene: TRBV20-1
D gene: NA
clone size: NA